Below are 29 T cell receptor beta chains sequenced from a single sample in a study of blood T cell repertoires in COVID-19. Here immunoSEQ multiplex PCR was the method, and the copy in TCRdb shows in-frame clones only, minus some. The profile shows more than 200,000 clones, 88% of them singletons. The material sequenced was peripheral blood. The receptors here all came from an older woman with acute or convalescent COVID-19.

This rearrangement joins TRBV28 to TRBJ2-5, with TRBD2 matching 7 bases. Trimming at V came to 2 bases and at J to 6 bases, leaving 9 bases not matched to a gene. Germline V lookup: CDR1 MDHEN, CDR2 SYDVKM. The length of the CDR3 is 15 residues. CDR3 residues: CASSLPDGGLKTQYF. The DNA of the CDR3 is TGTGCCAGCAGTTTACCCGACGGGGGGTTGAAGACCCAGTACTTC.

The DNA of the CDR3 is TGTGCCAGCAGTTCTGGACTAGCGGACTCCTACAATGAGCAGTTCTTC. Protein product: CASSSGLADSYNEQFF. The chain links TRBV6-2 or TRBV6-3 to TRBJ2-1, with TRBD2 matching 10 bases. J gave up 0 bases and V 4 bases, and 3 bases lay outside the gene matches. Germline CDR1 MNHEY, CDR2 SVGEGT. This CDR3 contains 16 residues.

This chain links TRBV2 with TRBJ2-3; TRBD2 agrees at 16 bases. This CDR3 contains 17 residues. Looked up from germline, CDR1 is SNHLY and CDR2 is FYNNEI. Trimming removed 8 bases from V and 5 bases from J; junction bases left unmatched: 10. The CDR3 nucleotides are TGTGCCAGCCTCTCAGGGACTAGCGGGAGGGCCCAAGATACGCAGTATTTT. Translation gives CASLSGTSGRAQDTQYF. The variable domain in full, completed from reference TRBV2 and TRBJ2-3, reads EPEVTQTPSHQVTQMGQEVILRCVPISNHLYFYWYRQILGQKVEFLVSFYNNEISEKSEIFDDQFSVERPDGSNFTLKIRSTKLEDSAMYFCASLSGTSGRAQDTQYFGPGTRLTVL.

The chain links TRBV10-1 to TRBJ2-7; the match to TRBD1 covers 12 bases. V shed 2 bases and J 5 bases; nucleotides not matched to a gene: 16. The CDR3 has 19 amino acids. Looked up from germline, CDR1 is WNHNN and CDR2 is SYGVQD (reference sequence). CDR3 DNA: TGCGCCAGCAGTGAGGCGAGTTTCCGGGACAGGGGGCCCCCCGACGAGCAGTACTTC. Its translation: CASSEASFRDRGPPDEQYF.

V usage is TRBV7-2 and J usage is TRBJ1-2; 10 bases are a match to TRBD1. J was trimmed by 7 bases and V by 3 bases; bases with no gene match: 5. The CDR3 is made up of 14 amino acids. The germline CDR1 and CDR2 sequences are SGHTA and FQGNSA. The CDR3 sequence: CASSLKGTGAGYTF. In nucleotides, the CDR3 is TGTGCCAGCAGCTTGAAAGGGACAGGGGCTGGCTACACCTTC.

The chain joins TRBV2 to TRBJ1-3, with 8 bases aligning to TRBD1. This CDR3 comprises 18 residues. Germline CDR1 SNHLY, CDR2 FYNNEI. Trimming cost V 0 bases and J 1 base; bases outside gene matches: 8. The CDR3 nucleotides read TGTGCCAGCAGTGAAGCGCTGAGGACAGGGTTTTCTGGAAACACCATATATTTT. Its protein product is CASSEALRTGFSGNTIYF.

This chain uses TRBV6-5 with TRBJ1-1; TRBD1 agrees at 8 bases. Germline trimming cut 4 bases from V and 1 base from J; bases unmatched to any gene: 5. Germline CDR1 reads MNHEY; CDR2 reads SVGAGI. This CDR3 has 15 residues. CDR3 DNA sequence: TGTGCCAGCAGTTCTCAGGGGGCTTCGAACACTGAAGCTTTCTTT. Encoded protein: CASSSQGASNTEAFF.

V is TRBV11-2 and J is TRBJ1-1; tentatively, D is TRBD1 (5 bases). Germline values: CDR1 SGHAT, CDR2 FQNNGV. V was shortened by 1 base and J by 1 base, with 10 bases between the two germline ends. The CDR3 runs 15 residues. CDR3 bases: TGTGCCAGCAGCTTAGTAGGACACAAGAACACTGAAGCTTTCTTT. Encoded protein: CASSLVGHKNTEAFF.

The V call is TRBV7-9, the J call TRBJ1-5, with D unclear. CDR3 length equals 12 residues. CDR1 is SEHNR and CDR2 is FQNEAQ in the germline V gene (reference sequence). V lost 1 base and J 9 bases, leaving 7 bases between the germline ends. This CDR3 reads CASSLDAGPQHF. Here the CDR3 DNA reads TGTGCCAGCAGCTTAGATGCAGGGCCCCAGCATTTT.

The gene calls are TRBV30 and TRBJ2-1; 8 bases map to TRBD1. After removal of 3 bases from V and 2 bases from J, the junction contained 6 bases not matched to a gene. Germline lookup yields CDR1 GTSNPN and CDR2 SVGIG (reference sequence). CDR3 length: 15 amino acids. The CDR3 region is CAWSAGQGAYNEQFF. As DNA, the CDR3 is TGTGCCTGGAGCGCCGGACAGGGCGCCTACAATGAGCAGTTCTTC.

The chain couples TRBV28 to TRBJ1-2, with D uncertain. The ends were cut back, 2 bases at V and 4 bases at J, with 8 bases in the middle. The CDR3 runs to 13 residues. Per germline, CDR1 MDHEN and CDR2 SYDVKM. Here the CDR3 reads CASSLTELYGYTF. CDR3 bases: TGTGCCAGCAGTTTAACTGAACTCTATGGCTACACCTTC.

This rearrangement joins TRBV21-1 to TRBJ1-2; TRBD1 is the table's D call and was not checked against the DNA. TRBV21-1 is a recognized pseudogene. The CDR3 is 16 residues long. CDR3 amino acids: CASSPEWDRASYGYTF. In DNA, the CDR3 is TGTGCCAGCAGCCCCGAATGGGACAGGGCTTCCTATGGCTACACCTTC.

V and J are TRBV30 and TRBJ1-6, with 8 bases lining up with TRBD1. This CDR3 is built from 11 residues. Per germline, CDR1 GTSNPN and CDR2 SVGIG (reference sequence). Unmatched junction bases numbered 0, after V lost 5 bases and J lost 9 bases. The CDR3 coding sequence is TGTGCCTGGGACAGGGGTTCACCCCTCCACTTT. Protein: CAWDRGSPLHF.

The V call is TRBV7-2, the J call TRBJ2-7; no clear D gene. V was shortened by 5 bases and J by 3 bases, with 8 bases between the two germline ends. CDR1 and CDR2 (germline): SGHTA, FQGNSA. This CDR3 spans 12 amino acids. The CDR3 region is CASSPRFYEQYF. The CDR3 coding sequence is TGTGCCAGCAGCCCTCGGTTCTACGAGCAGTACTTC.

This clone was seen once. In nucleotides, the CDR3 is TGCGCCAGCAGCCAAAGCAGTCGGGATCAGCCCCAGCATTTT. It codes for CASSQSSRDQPQHF. The rearrangement joins TRBV4-3 to TRBJ1-5; no definite D call. The CDR3 consists of 14 residues. Germline assignment: CDR1 LGHNA and CDR2 YSLEER. Trimming took 2 bases from V and 5 from J, leaving 10 bases between them.

Comments on this clone: Distinct nucleotide sequences in the sample also encode this CDR3. The CDR3 loop is CASSVGQGAYEQYF. DNA for the CDR3: TGTGCCAGCAGCGTCGGACAGGGGGCCTACGAGCAGTACTTC. The rearrangement links TRBV9 to TRBJ2-7, with 10 bases fitting TRBD1. This CDR3 is 14 amino acids long. Looked up from germline, CDR1 is SGDLS and CDR2 is YYNGEE. With 2 bases clipped from V and 2 bases from J, the junction kept 1 base outside the gene matches.

The DNA for the CDR3 is TGTGCCGCCCAAAGGACTAGCGGGGAAGAGACCCAGTACTTC. This encodes CAAQRTSGEETQYF. The chain is built from TRBV10-3 and TRBJ2-5, with TRBD2 identical over 12 bases. V dropped 11 bases and J dropped 3; count of bases not matched to a gene: 7. This CDR3 is 14 amino acids long. Germline loops: CDR1 ENHRY, CDR2 SYGVKD.

This chain connects TRBV28 to TRBJ1-6; D gene uncertain. V was clipped by 2 bases and J by 7 bases, with 12 bases between them. CDR3 size: 15 residues. Germline CDR1 reads MDHEN; CDR2 reads SYDVKM. The CDR3: CASSLGYSGNSPLHF. The CDR3, as DNA: TGTGCCAGCAGTTTAGGTTACAGCGGAAATTCACCCCTCCACTTT.

The chain employs TRBV7-6 and TRBJ2-7, with 7 bases matching TRBD2. The J segment lost 1 base and the V segment lost 1 base, leaving 10 bases of the junction unmatched. This CDR3 has 17 amino acids. Looked up from germline, CDR1 is SGHVS and CDR2 is FNYEAQ. CDR3 sequence reads: CASSLGGGSGASYEQYF. Written as DNA, the CDR3 is TGTGCCAGCAGCTTAGGCGGGGGAAGTGGGGCGTCCTACGAGCAGTACTTC.

The chain uses TRBV27 and TRBJ1-2; TRBD1 aligns across 8 bases. The length of the CDR3 is 14 residues. The J segment lost 2 bases and the V segment lost 6 bases, leaving 5 bases of the junction unmatched. Looked up from germline, CDR1 is MNHEY and CDR2 is SMNVEV (reference sequence). CDR3 DNA: TGTGCCAGCAGCTGGACAGGGAAGAACTATGGCTACACCTTC. It encodes CASSWTGKNYGYTF.

This sequence joins TRBV9 and TRBJ1-2; no definite D call. CDR3 length: 11 residues. With 3 bases removed from V and 7 bases from J, the gap between germline ends came to 7 bases. Germline CDR1 SGDLS, CDR2 YYNGEE. This CDR3 is CASSALRGYTF. CDR3 coding DNA: TGTGCCAGCAGCGCCCTCCGTGGCTACACCTTC.

The rearrangement uses TRBV28 and TRBJ1-2; no clear D gene. This CDR3 has 11 amino acids. Germline loops: CDR1 MDHEN, CDR2 SYDVKM. Trimming shortened V by 4 bases and J by 6 bases, and 6 bases separated the two germline ends. The CDR3 is CASSYVDGYTF. The CDR3 nucleotides read TGTGCCAGCAGTTATGTCGATGGCTACACCTTC.

This chain connects TRBV30 to TRBJ2-1, with 10 bases matching TRBD2. Germline lookup yields CDR1 GTSNPN and CDR2 SVGIG (reference sequence). This CDR3 region has 14 residues. The V segment lost 2 bases and the J segment 10 bases; nucleotides outside the gene matches: 8. CDR3 sequence reads: CAWSQGLAVSEQFF. The CDR3 nucleotides are TGTGCCTGGAGTCAAGGACTAGCGGTCTCCGAGCAGTTCTTC.

This clone has a handful of counts. The V gene is TRBV6-1, the J gene TRBJ1-2; perhaps TRBD1 as D (6 bases). Germline lookup yields CDR1 MNHNS and CDR2 SASEGT. This CDR3 spans 16 amino acids. Trimming removed 4 bases at V and 1 base at J, with 16 bases between. In DNA, the CDR3 is TGTGCCAGCAGTGCGACCTACCAACAGGGTAACTATGGCTACACCTTC. This translates into CASSATYQQGNYGYTF.

The genes are TRBV7-2 and TRBJ2-1, with TRBD2 as a possible D gene (6 bases). CDR1 SGHTA and CDR2 FQGNSA come from the germline V gene. The CDR3 covers 16 residues. V was trimmed by 6 bases and J by 8 bases, leaving 23 bases between them. CDR3 residues: CASRSTAGLLVDEQFF. The CDR3 region has the DNA TGTGCCAGCAGATCTACAGCGGGCCTGCTGGTGGATGAGCAGTTCTTC.

V gene TRBV9 combines with J gene TRBJ1-1, with 10 bases that match TRBD1. J gave up 5 bases and V 4 bases, and 8 bases lay outside the gene matches. The CDR3 extends over 15 amino acids. Germline V gene data show CDR1 as SGDLS and CDR2 as YYNGEE. This CDR3 reads CASSPRQGAGTEAFF. The CDR3 DNA is TGTGCCAGCAGCCCGCGACAGGGGGCCGGGACTGAAGCTTTCTTT.

The CDR3 loop is CASSQGSGRSTYEQYF. CDR3 DNA: TGTGCCAGCAGCCAGGGAAGCGGGAGGTCTACCTACGAGCAGTACTTC. The J gene is TRBJ2-7, the V gene TRBV5-4, with 9 bases that match TRBD2. V lost 4 bases, J lost 2 bases, and 10 bases stayed unmatched. The CDR3 totals 16 residues. CDR1 is SGHNT, CDR2 YYREEE, per germline (reference sequence).

Notes on this clone: One junction end disagrees with the germline gene, perhaps due to a read error. J is TRBJ2-7 and V is TRBV19, with 10 bases matching TRBD1. The CDR3 is 13 amino acids. In germline, CDR1 is LNHDA, CDR2 SQIVND (reference sequence). The CDR3 protein is CATGGTGVPGRHF. CDR3 DNA sequence: TGTGCCACTGGAGGGACAGGGGTTCCGGGTCGGCACTTC.

This clone was seen a few times. The gene calls are TRBV10-1 and TRBJ2-2; TRBD1 aligns across 10 bases. CDR1 and CDR2 from the germline V gene are WNHNN and SYGVQD (reference sequence). The CDR3 consists of 13 residues. Germline trimming cut 8 bases from V and 5 bases from J; bases unmatched to any gene: 2. DNA for the CDR3: TGCGCCAGCCGGACAGGGGGGACCGGGGAGCTGTTTTTT. Protein product: CASRTGGTGELFF.